This T cell receptor (beta chain) was observed in a study of cytomegalovirus exposure and HLA in healthy donors. Study results and caveats: Prediction of most subjects' HLA-A and HLA-B alleles by TCR beta sequences was reportedly accurate.

In germline, CDR1 is SGHRS, CDR2 YFSETQ. The CDR3 sequence is 15 residues long. Trimming at V came to 4 bases and at J to 0 bases, leaving 5 bases not matched to a gene. This clone was recorded once. The antigen remains unidentified. Each donor was nominally healthy when sampled (though unrecorded immune exposures were likely). Use of 60 Vbeta and 13 Jbeta primers characterized the PCR. Sequencing was performed with immunoSEQ multiplex PCR; in TCRdb, only in-frame clones are kept and a portion is missing. The data contain approximately 100,000 clones, 70% to 80% of them singletons. The V gene is TRBV5-1, the J gene TRBJ2-7; 9 bases are a match to TRBD1. The source material was PBMCs. The TCR originated in a woman aged 40 to 55 in good health and CMV-seronegative. The DNA for the CDR3 is TGCGCCAGCAGCGCAGGACAGGGGCCCTCCTACGAGCAGTACTTC. It encodes CASSAGQGPSYEQYF.